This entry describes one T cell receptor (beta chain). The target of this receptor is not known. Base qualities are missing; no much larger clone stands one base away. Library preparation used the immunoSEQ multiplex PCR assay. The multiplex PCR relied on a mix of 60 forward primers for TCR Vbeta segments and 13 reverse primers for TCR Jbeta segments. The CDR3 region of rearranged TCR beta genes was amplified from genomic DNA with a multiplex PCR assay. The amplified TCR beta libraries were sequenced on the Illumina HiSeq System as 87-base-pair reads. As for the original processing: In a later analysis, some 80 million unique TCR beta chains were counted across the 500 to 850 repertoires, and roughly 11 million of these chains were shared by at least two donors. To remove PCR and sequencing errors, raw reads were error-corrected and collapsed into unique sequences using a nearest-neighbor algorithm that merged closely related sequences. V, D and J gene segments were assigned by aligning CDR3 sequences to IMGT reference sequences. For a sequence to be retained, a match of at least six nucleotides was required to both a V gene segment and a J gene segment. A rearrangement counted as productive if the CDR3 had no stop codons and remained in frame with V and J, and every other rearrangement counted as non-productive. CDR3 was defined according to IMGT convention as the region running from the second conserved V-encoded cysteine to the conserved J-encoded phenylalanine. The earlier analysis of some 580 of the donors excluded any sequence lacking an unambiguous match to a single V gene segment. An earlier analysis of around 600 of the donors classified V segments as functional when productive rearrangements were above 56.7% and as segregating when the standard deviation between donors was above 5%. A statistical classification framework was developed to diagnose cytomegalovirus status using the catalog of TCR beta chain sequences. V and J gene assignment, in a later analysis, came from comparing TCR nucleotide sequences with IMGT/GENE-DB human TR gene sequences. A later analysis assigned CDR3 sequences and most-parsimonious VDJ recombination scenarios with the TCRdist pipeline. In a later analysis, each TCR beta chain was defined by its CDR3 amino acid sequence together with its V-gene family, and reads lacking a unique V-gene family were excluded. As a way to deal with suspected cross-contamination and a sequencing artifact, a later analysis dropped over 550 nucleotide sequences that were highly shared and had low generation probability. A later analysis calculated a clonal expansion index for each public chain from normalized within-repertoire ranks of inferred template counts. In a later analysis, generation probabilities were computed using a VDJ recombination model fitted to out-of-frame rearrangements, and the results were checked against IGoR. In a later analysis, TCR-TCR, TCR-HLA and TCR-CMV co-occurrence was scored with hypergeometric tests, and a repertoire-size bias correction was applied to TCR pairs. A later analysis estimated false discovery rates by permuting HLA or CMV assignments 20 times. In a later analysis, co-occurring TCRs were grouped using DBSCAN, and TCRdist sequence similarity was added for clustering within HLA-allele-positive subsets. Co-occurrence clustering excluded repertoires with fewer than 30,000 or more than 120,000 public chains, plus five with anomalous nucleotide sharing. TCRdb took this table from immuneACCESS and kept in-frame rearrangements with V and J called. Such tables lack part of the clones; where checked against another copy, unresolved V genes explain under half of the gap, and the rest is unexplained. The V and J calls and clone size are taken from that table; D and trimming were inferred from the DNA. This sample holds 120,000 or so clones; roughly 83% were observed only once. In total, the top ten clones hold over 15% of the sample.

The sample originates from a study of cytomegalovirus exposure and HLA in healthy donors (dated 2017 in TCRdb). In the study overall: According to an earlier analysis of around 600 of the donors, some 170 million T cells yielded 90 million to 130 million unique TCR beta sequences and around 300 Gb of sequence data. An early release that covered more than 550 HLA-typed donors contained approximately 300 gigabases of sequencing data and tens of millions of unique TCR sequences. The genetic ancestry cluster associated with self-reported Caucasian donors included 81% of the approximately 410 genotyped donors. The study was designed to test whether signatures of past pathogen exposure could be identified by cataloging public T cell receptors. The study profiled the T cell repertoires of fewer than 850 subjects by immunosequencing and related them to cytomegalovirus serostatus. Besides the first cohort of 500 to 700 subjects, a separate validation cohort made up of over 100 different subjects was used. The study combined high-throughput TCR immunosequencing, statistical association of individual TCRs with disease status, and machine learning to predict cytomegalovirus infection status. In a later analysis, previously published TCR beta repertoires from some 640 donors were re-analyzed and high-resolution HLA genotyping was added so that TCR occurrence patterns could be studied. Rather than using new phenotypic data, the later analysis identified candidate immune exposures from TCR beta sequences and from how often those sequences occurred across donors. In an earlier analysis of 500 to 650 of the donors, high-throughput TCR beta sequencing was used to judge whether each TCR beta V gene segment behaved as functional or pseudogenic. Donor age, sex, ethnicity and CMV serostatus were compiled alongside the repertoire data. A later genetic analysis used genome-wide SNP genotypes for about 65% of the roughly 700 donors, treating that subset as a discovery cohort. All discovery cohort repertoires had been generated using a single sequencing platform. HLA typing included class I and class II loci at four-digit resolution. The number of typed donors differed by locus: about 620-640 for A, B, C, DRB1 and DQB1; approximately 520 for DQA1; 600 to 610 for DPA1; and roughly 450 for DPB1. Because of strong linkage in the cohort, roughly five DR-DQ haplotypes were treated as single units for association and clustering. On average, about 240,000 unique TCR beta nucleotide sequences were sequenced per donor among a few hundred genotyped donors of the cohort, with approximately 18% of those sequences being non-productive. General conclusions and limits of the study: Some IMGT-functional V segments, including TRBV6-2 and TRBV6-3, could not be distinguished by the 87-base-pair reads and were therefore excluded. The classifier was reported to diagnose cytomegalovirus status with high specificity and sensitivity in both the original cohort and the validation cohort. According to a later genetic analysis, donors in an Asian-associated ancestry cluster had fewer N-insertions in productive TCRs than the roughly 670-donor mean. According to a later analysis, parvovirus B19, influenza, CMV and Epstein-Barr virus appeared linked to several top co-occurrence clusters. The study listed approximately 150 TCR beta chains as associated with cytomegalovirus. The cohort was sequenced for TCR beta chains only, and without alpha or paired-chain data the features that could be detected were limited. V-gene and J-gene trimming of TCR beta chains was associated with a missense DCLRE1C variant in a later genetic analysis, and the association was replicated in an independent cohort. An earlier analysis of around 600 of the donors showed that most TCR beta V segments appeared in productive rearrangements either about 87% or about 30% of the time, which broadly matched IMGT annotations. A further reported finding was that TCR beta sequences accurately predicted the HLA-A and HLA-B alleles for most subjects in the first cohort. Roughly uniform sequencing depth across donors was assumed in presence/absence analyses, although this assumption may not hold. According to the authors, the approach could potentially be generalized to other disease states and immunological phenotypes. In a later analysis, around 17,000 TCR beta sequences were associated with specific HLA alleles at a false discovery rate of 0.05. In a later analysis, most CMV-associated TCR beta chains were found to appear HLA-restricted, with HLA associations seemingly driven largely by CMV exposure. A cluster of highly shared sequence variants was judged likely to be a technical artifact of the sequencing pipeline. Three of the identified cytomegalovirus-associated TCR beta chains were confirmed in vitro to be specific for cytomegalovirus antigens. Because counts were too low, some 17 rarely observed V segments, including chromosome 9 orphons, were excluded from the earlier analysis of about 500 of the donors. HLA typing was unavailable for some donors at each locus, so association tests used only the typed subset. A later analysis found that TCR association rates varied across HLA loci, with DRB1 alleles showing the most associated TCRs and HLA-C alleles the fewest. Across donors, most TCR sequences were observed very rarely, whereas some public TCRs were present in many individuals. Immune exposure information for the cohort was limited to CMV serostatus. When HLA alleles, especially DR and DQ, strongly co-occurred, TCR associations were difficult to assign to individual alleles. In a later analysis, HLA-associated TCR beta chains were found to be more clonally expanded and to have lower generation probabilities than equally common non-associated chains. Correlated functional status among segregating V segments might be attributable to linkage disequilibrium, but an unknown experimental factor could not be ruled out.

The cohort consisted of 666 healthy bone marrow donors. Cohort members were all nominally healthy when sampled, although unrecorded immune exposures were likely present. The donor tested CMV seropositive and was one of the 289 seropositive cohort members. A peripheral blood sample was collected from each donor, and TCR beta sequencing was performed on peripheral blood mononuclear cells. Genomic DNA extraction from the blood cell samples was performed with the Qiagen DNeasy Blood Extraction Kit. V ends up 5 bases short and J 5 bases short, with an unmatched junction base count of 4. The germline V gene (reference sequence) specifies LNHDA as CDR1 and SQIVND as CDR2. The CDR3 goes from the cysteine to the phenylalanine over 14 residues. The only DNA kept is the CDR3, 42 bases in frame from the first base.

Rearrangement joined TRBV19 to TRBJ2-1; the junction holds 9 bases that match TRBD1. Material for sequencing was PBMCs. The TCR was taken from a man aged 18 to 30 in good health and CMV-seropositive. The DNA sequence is TGTGCCAGTAGTCCCTGGACAGGGGACAATGAGCAGTTCTTC. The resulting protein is CASSPWTGDNEQFF.